This is a list of T cell receptor beta chains from one sample in a study of cytomegalovirus exposure and HLA in healthy donors. Sequencing used immunoSEQ multiplex PCR; TCRdb keeps in-frame clones, though not all of them. The sample yields some 110,000 clones, roughly nine tenths seen once. Material for sequencing was PBMCs. These receptors came from a young man in good health and CMV-seropositive. The CDR3 runs from the conserved cysteine through the conserved F or W. D genes are given only for firm matches. The listing skips clone size in some rows; elsewhere it reads once, few, many or a size class.

TRBJ2-3,TRBV7-2,NA,once,CASSPRVGTDTQYF,TGTGCCAGCAGTCCGAGAGTGGGCACAGATACGCAGTATTTT
TRBJ1-1,TRBV5-1,TRBD1,NA,CASSFRQGSTEAFF,TGCGCCAGCAGCTTTAGACAGGGAAGCACTGAAGCTTTCTTT
TRBJ2-7,TRBV19,NA,NA,CATRAGFYEQYF,TGTGCCACCCGAGCAGGGTTCTACGAGCAGTACTTC
TRBJ2-2,TRBV28,NA,NA,CASSLYGGELFF,TGTGCCAGCAGTTTATACGGCGGGGAGCTGTTTTTT
TRBJ2-2,TRBV27,TRBD2,NA,CASSLGAGGYGELFF,TGTGCCAGCAGTTTAGGAGCGGGGGGGTACGGGGAGCTGTTTTTT
TRBJ1-6,TRBV6-1,NA,NA,CASSGETGSYNSPLHF,TGTGCCAGCAGTGGGGAAACAGGCTCCTATAATTCACCCCTCCACTTT
TRBJ2-7,TRBV29-1,NA,NA,CSALLGGTVYEQYF,TGCAGCGCGCTCCTAGGGGGAACGGTCTACGAGCAGTACTTC
TRBJ1-1,TRBV6-1,NA,NA,CASKPGGGEAFF,TGTGCCAGCAAGCCCGGTGGGGGGGAAGCTTTCTTT
TRBJ2-1,TRBV2,NA,few,CASSGTPVRNEQFF,TGTGCCAGCTCCGGGACTCCGGTTCGAAATGAGCAGTTCTTC
TRBJ2-2,TRBV4-2,TRBD1,once,CASSSTGGFTGELFF,TGTGCCAGCAGCTCGACAGGGGGTTTCACCGGGGAGCTGTTTTTT
TRBJ2-1,TRBV19,TRBD2,NA,CAVGGLGRFNEQFF,TGTGCCGTGGGTGGACTAGGAAGGTTCAATGAGCAGTTCTTC
TRBJ1-5,TRBV6-6,NA,NA,CASKRDTQPQHF,TGTGCCAGCAAGCGGGATACTCAGCCCCAGCATTTT
TRBJ2-1,TRBV9,TRBD1,NA,CASSVTTGNEQFF,TGTGCCAGCAGCGTAACGACAGGGAATGAGCAGTTCTTC
TRBJ2-3,TRBV7-2,TRBD1,NA,CASSSRTGDTDTQYF,TGTGCCAGCAGCTCCCGGACAGGGGACACAGATACGCAGTATTTT